Listed here is a single T cell receptor beta chain. What this receptor recognizes is not known. No qualities accompany the bases; no much larger clone lies one base away. TCRbeta CDR3 regions were amplified from genomic DNA using the immunoSEQ Assay, a bias-controlled multiplex PCR. In the authors' own workflow: Nucleated cell counts per sample were estimated from amplification of reference gene primers within the assay. Sequence reads were collapsed and filtered to measure the absolute abundance of every unique TCRbeta CDR3 rearrangement. Productive Simpson clonality was computed per sample as the square root of Simpson's diversity index over productive rearrangements. In TCRdb, the immuneACCESS table is reduced to in-frame sequences with V and J assigned. These tables do not hold every clone; where another copy was compared, an unresolved V gene accounts for under half, and the others remain unexplained. Clone size and V and J calls were adopted from that table, with D and trimming inferred from the DNA. This sample has a few hundred thousand clones in its table, and approximately 90% of those were observed once. The top ten clonotypes cover about 10% of the sample.

This sample is drawn from a study of blood T cell repertoires in COVID-19 (dated by TCRdb to about 2020). Broadly, across the study: The collaborator samples originated in the United States, Italy and Spain and spanned the acute and convalescent phases of COVID-19. Where HLA class I and class II types were available, the types were taken from metadata supplied by the sample provider, not from assay-based typing. The samples were drawn from the first 160 participants of the ongoing ImmuneRACE study and from about 1,200 subjects provided by 6 global collaborators. Subjects who had been exposed to COVID-19, were actively infected with it, or had recovered from it provided the deeply sampled blood TCRbeta repertoires that made up the dataset. The sample metadata nearly always contained a de-identified subject ID, COVID-19 status, age in years and sex. The prospective study material was composed of cDNA or gDNA derived from T cells, B-cell-depleted T cells, or PBMCs. A freely available public database, intended as a resource for researchers studying the immune response to SARS-CoV-2, is where the repertoires were released. What the authors observed across the whole study: The amount of clinical and demographic metadata varied by source and participant and was provided uncurated.

Based on the germline V gene, the CDR1 and CDR2 sequences are SGDLS and YYNGEE. The CDR3 spans 15 residues, from the cysteine through the phenylalanine. The only DNA kept is the CDR3, 45 bases in frame from the first base. Ends trimmed: V by 3 bases, J by 2 bases; bases unmatched to a gene: 4. One collaborating source in Seattle enrolled patients during active infection and followed them longitudinally through the course of disease. Each collaborating institution followed its own protocols to collect whole blood in K2EDTA tubes. Collaborator samples were shipped for TCRbeta analysis as frozen whole blood, isolated PBMCs, or DNA extracted from either sample type.

Here the chain combines TRBV9 and TRBJ1-4, with 7 bases aligning to TRBD1. Sample: peripheral blood. This clonotype was obtained from a woman aged 45-59 years with COVID-19, enrolled during active disease. In nucleotide form, the sequence is TGTGCCAGCAGCGCAGGGGGAAGCACTAATGAAAAACTGTTTTTT. It encodes CASSAGGSTNEKLFF.